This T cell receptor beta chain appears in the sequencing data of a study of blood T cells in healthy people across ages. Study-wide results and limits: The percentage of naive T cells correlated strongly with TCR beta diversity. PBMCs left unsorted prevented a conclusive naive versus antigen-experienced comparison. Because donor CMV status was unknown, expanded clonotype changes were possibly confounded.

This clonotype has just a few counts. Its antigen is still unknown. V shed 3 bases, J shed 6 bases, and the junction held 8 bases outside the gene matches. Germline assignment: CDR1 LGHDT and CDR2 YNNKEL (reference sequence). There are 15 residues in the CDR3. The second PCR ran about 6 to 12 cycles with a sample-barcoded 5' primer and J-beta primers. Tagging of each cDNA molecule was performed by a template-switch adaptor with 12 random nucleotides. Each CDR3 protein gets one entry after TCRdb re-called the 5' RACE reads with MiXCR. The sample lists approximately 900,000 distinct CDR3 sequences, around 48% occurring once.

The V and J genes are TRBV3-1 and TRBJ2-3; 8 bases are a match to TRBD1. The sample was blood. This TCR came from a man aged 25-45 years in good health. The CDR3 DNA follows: TGTGCCAGCAGCCATCCGACAGGGGTTTCGGATACGCAGTATTTT. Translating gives CASSHPTGVSDTQYF.